This TCR beta chain appears in the sequencing data of a study of T-cell memory formation after mild COVID-19. CDR3 length equals 16 residues. Germline CDR1 and CDR2: MNHEY and SVGAGI. The J segment lost 6 bases and the V segment lost 6 bases, leaving 10 bases of the junction unmatched. TCRdb reprocessed the 5' RACE reads via MiXCR and lists one record per CDR3 protein. Found here are roughly 600,000 distinct CDR3 sequences, over 15% of them singletons; the top ten hold about 12%. The TCR comes from an adult woman who had mild COVID-19 (a few samples of this study predate the infection). Cell type and time point are not known. The source material was PBMCs or a T cell subset sorted from them (not recorded which). This chain links TRBV6-5 with TRBJ1-6, with 8 bases fitting TRBD1. CDR3 amino acids: CASSRRTGRANSPLHF. The CDR3 DNA reads TGTGCCAGCAGCCGCCGGACAGGGAGGGCTAATTCACCCCTCCACTTT.